The 22 T cell receptor beta chains given below trace back to one sample, sequenced in a study of breast tumors, draining lymph nodes, adjacent tissues. TCRdb processed the multiplex PCR reads anew with MiXCR; each CDR3 protein has one entry. The table shows approximately 47,000 distinct CDR3 sequences, with 23% occurring only once. The sequenced sample was breast tumor tissue. These receptors were collected from a female donor with breast cancer. Some clones in this sample may be carry-over from other donors' samples.

This clonotype occurred many times. The chain is built from TRBV19 and TRBJ2-5; 8 bases agree with TRBD2. CDR1 is LNHDA, CDR2 SQIVND, per germline (reference sequence). This CDR3 has 15 residues. V shed 5 bases and J 6 bases; nucleotides not matched to a gene: 11. In DNA form, the CDR3 reads TGTGCCAGTAGTTCCGGGGGGGTTTTCATGAAGACCCAGTACTTC. Translating gives CASSSGGVFMKTQYF. The whole variable domain, filled in from reference TRBV19 and TRBJ2-5, reads DGGITQSPKYLFRKEGQNVTLSCEQNLNHDAMYWYRQDPGQGLRLIYYSQIVNDFQKGDIAEGYSVSREKKESFPLTVTSAQKNPTAFYLCASSSGGVFMKTQYFGPGTRLLVL.

J is TRBJ1-1 and V is TRBV5-1; 9 bases match TRBD1. V shed 4 bases, J shed 4 bases, and the junction held 11 bases outside the gene matches. Germline values: CDR1 SGHRS, CDR2 YFSETQ. The CDR3 sequence is 16 residues long. CDR3 DNA: TGCGCCAGCAGCCATCCGGGACAGGGAGGGAGCACTGAAGCTTTCTTT. It specifies CASSHPGQGGSTEAFF.

This clonotype was picked up many times. V usage is TRBV19 and J usage is TRBJ2-1; a weak D match, TRBD1 (5 bases). Germline CDR1 and CDR2: LNHDA and SQIVND (reference sequence). Trimming removed 5 bases from V and 9 bases from J, with 17 bases in between. This CDR3 has 14 amino acids. Here the CDR3 reads CASSPAGMNGEQFF. The CDR3 DNA follows: TGTGCCAGTAGTCCAGCAGGGATGAATGGTGAGCAGTTCTTC.

This clonotype was detected many times. This rearrangement joins TRBV5-1 to TRBJ2-7; no reliable D call. With 1 base removed from V and 2 bases from J, the gap between germline ends came to 13 bases. Germline CDR1 is SGHRS and CDR2 is YFSETQ. The CDR3 spans 15 residues. This chain's CDR3 is CASSLNMGGPYEQYF. The CDR3 region has the DNA TGCGCCAGCAGCTTGAATATGGGCGGACCCTACGAGCAGTACTTC.

The J gene is TRBJ2-5, the V gene TRBV5-4, with 8 bases matching TRBD2. This CDR3 comprises 16 residues. The V gene end was trimmed by 6 bases and the J gene end by 2 bases; junction bases not matched to a gene: 12. The germline CDR1 and CDR2 sequences are SGHNT and YYREEE (reference sequence). Here the CDR3 reads CASTPEAGAIQETQYF. Written as DNA, the CDR3 is TGTGCCAGCACCCCAGAAGCGGGGGCTATTCAAGAGACCCAGTACTTC. Full variable domain (outside the CDR3, taken from reference TRBV5-4 and TRBJ2-5): ETGVTQSPTHLIKTRGQQVTLRCSSQSGHNTVSWYQQALGQGPQFIFQYYREEENGRGNFPPRFSGLQFPNYSSELNVNALELDDSALYLCASTPEAGAIQETQYFGPGTRLLVL.

This clonotype was detected ten times or more. CDR3 amino acids: CASSTPGAGQPQHF. In DNA form, the CDR3 reads TGTGCCAGTAGTACTCCAGGGGCAGGTCAGCCCCAGCATTTT. The rearrangement uses TRBV19 and TRBJ1-5; TRBD1 might be the D (6 bases). The CDR3 is 14 amino acids. CDR1 is LNHDA, CDR2 SQIVND, per germline (reference sequence). V dropped 4 bases and J dropped 6 bases, with 13 bases sitting between them.

This clonotype showed up just once. This may arise from a read error, as a much more abundant clone is one base away. This chain connects TRBV2 to TRBJ1-5; tentatively, D is TRBD1 (5 bases). Germline values: CDR1 SNHLY, CDR2 FYNNEI. The CDR3 is 17 amino acids. In DNA form, the CDR3 reads TGTGCCAGCAGTGTCAGGGTATCGGCTCTTAGCAATCGGCCCCAGCATTTT. It yields the protein CASSVRVSALSNRPQHF.

The sample holds many counts of this clonotype. This chain connects TRBV7-9 to TRBJ1-2; tentatively, D is TRBD1 (6 bases). The CDR3 totals 13 residues. V lost 7 bases and J lost 4, with 13 bases in between. CDR1 is SEHNR and CDR2 is FQNEAQ in the germline V gene (reference sequence). CDR3 nucleotide sequence: TGTGCCAGCAATTTACAGGGTTTCTATGGCTACACCTTC. It translates to CASNLQGFYGYTF.

This clonotype was seen many times. The chain uses TRBV4-2 and TRBJ2-1, with D perhaps given as TRBD1 or TRBD2 (6 bases each). Trimming left V 0 bases short and J 2 bases short, with 11 bases between. Looked up from germline, CDR1 is LGHNA and CDR2 is YNFKEQ. The CDR3 has 16 residues. The CDR3 protein is CASSQDRRGAYNEQFF. The CDR3 coding sequence is TGTGCCAGCAGCCAAGATAGGAGGGGGGCCTACAATGAGCAGTTCTTC.

Many counts were recorded for this clonotype. The V and J genes are TRBV20-1 and TRBJ2-3, with 12 bases fitting TRBD2. The CDR3 is made up of 17 amino acids. V lost 4 bases, J lost 4 bases, and 12 bases stayed unmatched. Germline CDR1 and CDR2: DFQATT and SNEGSKA (reference sequence). CDR3 sequence (DNA): TGCAGTGCTAATCCCGCCCGGACTAGCGGGATCGCAGATACGCAGTATTTT. It codes for CSANPARTSGIADTQYF.

Many counts were recorded for this clonotype. The genes are TRBV7-6 and TRBJ1-3; 7 bases fit TRBD1. There are 14 residues in the CDR3. With V trimmed by 6 bases and J by 3 bases, 5 bases remained unmatched. The germline V gene encodes CDR1 SGHVS and CDR2 FNYEAQ. The CDR3 nucleotides are TGTGCCAGCAGGCCAGGGGGGAGTGGAAACACCATATATTTT. Protein product: CASRPGGSGNTIYF.

This clonotype was seen many times. The rearrangement uses TRBV11-1 and TRBJ1-3; D may be TRBD1 (5 bases). The germline V and J ends were trimmed by 5 bases and 2 bases, with 13 bases remaining between them. This CDR3 spans 15 amino acids. The germline V gene has CDR1 SGHAT and CDR2 FQDESV (reference sequence). This CDR3 is CASSRGHLTGNTIYF. CDR3 sequence (DNA): TGTGCCAGCAGCCGAGGACATCTCACTGGAAACACCATATATTTT.

This clonotype was seen repeatedly, ten times or more. The chain couples TRBV6-6 to TRBJ1-6; 7 bases are shared with TRBD1. V shed 5 bases and J 3 bases; nucleotides not matched to a gene: 7. The CDR3 runs to 16 residues. Germline loops: CDR1 MNHNY, CDR2 SVGAGI (reference sequence). The CDR3 protein is CASSQGGRGYNSPLHF. Written as DNA, the CDR3 is TGTGCCAGCAGTCAGGGGGGTCGGGGCTATAATTCACCCCTCCACTTT.

This clonotype was detected many times. The chain uses TRBV6-2 or TRBV6-3 and TRBJ2-7; D is unclear. V gave up 0 bases and J gave up 3 bases, with 9 bases separating them. Looked up from germline, CDR1 is MNHEY and CDR2 is SVGEGT. This CDR3 region has 14 residues. The CDR3 sequence: CASSYSDLLYEQYF. CDR3 nucleotide sequence: TGTGCCAGCAGTTACTCGGACCTACTCTACGAGCAGTACTTC.

Details on this clonotype: A much bigger clone sits one base away, suggesting this may be a read error. CDR3 sequence: CARSATETQTQYF. Here the CDR3 DNA reads TGTGCCCGCAGTGCGACAGAGACCCAGACCCAGTACTTC. This rearrangement joins TRBV2 to TRBJ2-5, with D tentatively TRBD1 (5 bases). The germline CDR1 and CDR2 sequences are SNHLY and FYNNEI. The CDR3 runs to 13 residues.

This clonotype was found many times. The chain combines TRBV19 with TRBJ1-2; possibly TRBD1 for D (6 bases). This CDR3 has 14 amino acids. Trimming removed 4 bases at V and 2 bases at J, with 11 bases between. Germline CDR1 is LNHDA and CDR2 is SQIVND (reference sequence). The CDR3 here is CASSTRDINYGYTF. The CDR3 nucleotides read TGTGCCAGTAGTACCCGGGACATCAACTATGGCTACACCTTC.

The V gene is TRBV28, the J gene TRBJ1-5; D uncertain. This CDR3 contains 14 residues. The germline CDR1 and CDR2 sequences are MDHEN and SYDVKM. V was cut by 3 bases and J by 4 bases, with 10 bases left in between. CDR3 bases: TGTGCCAGCAGTTTCACCCAGGATAATCAGCCCCAGCATTTT. The encoded protein is CASSFTQDNQPQHF.

This clonotype was seen ten or more times. V and J are TRBV7-2 and TRBJ2-3; D possibly corresponds to TRBD2 (5 bases). V lost 8 bases and J lost 2, with 20 bases in between. The CDR3 covers 16 residues. In germline, CDR1 is SGHTA, CDR2 FQGNSA. The CDR3 sequence is CASSPRPSLPTDTQYF. The CDR3 DNA follows: TGTGCCAGCTCCCCGAGGCCTAGCCTCCCCACAGATACGCAGTATTTT.

At least ten counts were recorded for this clonotype. The rearrangement joins TRBV24-1 to TRBJ1-2, with unresolved D. The CDR3 spans 13 residues. V was clipped by 3 bases and J by 2 bases, with 6 bases between them. The germline CDR1 and CDR2 sequences are KGHDR and SFDVKD. DNA for the CDR3: TGTGCCACCAGTGATCACGACAACTATGGCTACACCTTC. Translation: CATSDHDNYGYTF.

This clonotype came up many times. This chain joins TRBV19 and TRBJ2-1, with 7 nucleotides matching TRBD1. CDR1 and CDR2 (germline): LNHDA, SQIVND (reference sequence). The CDR3 is 16 residues long. Unmatched junction bases numbered 11, after V lost 5 bases and J lost 4 bases. As DNA, the CDR3 is TGTGCCAGTAGTCCCACGCCGGGACAGCTGTACAATGAGCAGTTCTTC. Residues: CASSPTPGQLYNEQFF.

This clonotype was observed at least ten times. The rearrangement links TRBV18 to TRBJ2-1; 7 bases fit TRBD2. The V segment lost 6 bases and the J segment 7 bases; nucleotides outside the gene matches: 6. CDR3 size: 13 residues. The V gene's germline CDR1 is KGHSH and CDR2 LQKENI. The CDR3 DNA reads as TGTGCCAGCTCCGACGGCGGGGGTAATGAGCAGTTCTTC. Translated: CASSDGGGNEQFF.

This clonotype has at least ten counts. The gene calls are TRBV4-1 and TRBJ2-1; possible D gene TRBD1, 7 bases. Germline loops: CDR1 MGHRA, CDR2 YSYEKL. CDR3 length equals 14 residues. Trimming left V 3 bases short and J 9 bases short, with 15 bases between. The CDR3 spells CASSQEGAGGEQFF. The DNA of the CDR3 is TGCGCCAGCAGCCAGGAGGGGGCCGGCGGTGAGCAGTTCTTC.